The clone carrying this TCR beta chain was found many times. Its antigen is unidentified. This CDR3 has 13 amino acids. V shed 5 bases and J shed 5 bases, with 13 bases lying between them. Germline CDR1 SQVTM, CDR2 ANQGSEA. These data originate in a study of T-cell memory formation after mild COVID-19. Study-level information: Largely donor-specific TCR clusters were found.

Whole-study findings and limits: Those CD4+ clones that contracted were mainly in CM and EM (CD8+ ones in EMRA).

One entry per CDR3 protein, called by TCRdb with MiXCR from the 5' RACE reads. The sample lists more than 110,000 distinct CDR3 sequences, approximately 26% occurring once. The chain links TRBV29-1 to TRBJ2-1, with D perhaps matching TRBD1 or TRBD2 (7 bases each). This receptor was identified in an adult woman who had mild COVID-19 (a few samples of this study predate the infection). Cell type and time point are not known. Sequences were obtained from PBMCs or a T cell subset sorted from them (not recorded which). In DNA form, the CDR3 reads TGCAGCGTTTACCCAGGGGGGGACAATGAGCAGTTCTTC. As protein: CSVYPGGDNEQFF.